This TCR beta chain was sequenced during a study of blood T cell repertoires in COVID-19. Study-level background: The study drew acute and convalescent COVID-19 samples from the United States, Italy and Spain. From T cells, B-cell-depleted T cells, or PBMCs came the material, which was cDNA or gDNA.

The germline CDR1 and CDR2 sequences are SGHKS and YYEKEE (reference sequence). CDR3 length: 13 amino acids. Trimming cost V 1 base and J 4 bases, with 8 bases left between them. The repertoire was sequenced with immunoSEQ multiplex PCR; TCRdb's copy has only in-frame clones and lacks some. The sample lists under 500,000 clones, roughly nine tenths occurring once. This receptor was obtained from a woman between 18 and 29 years old with acute COVID-19. This chain links TRBV5-5 with TRBJ1-2, with D unresolved. The sample consisted of PBMCs or T cells enriched from blood (not recorded which). CDR3 amino acids: CASSLRTSYGYTF. The CDR3 nucleotides are TGTGCCAGCAGCTTGCGGACTAGCTATGGCTACACCTTC.